The next 14 T cell receptor beta chains were all read from a single sample in a study of blood T cell repertoires in COVID-19. Produced via immunoSEQ multiplex PCR; TCRdb's table is partial and in-frame only. The table lists under 250,000 clones, over 80% of them singletons, with over 3% in the top ten. The sequenced material came from PBMCs or T cells enriched from blood (not recorded which). The receptors shown here come from a woman in her thirties or forties who had been exposed to COVID-19.

This clone appeared a few times. The genes are TRBV28 and TRBJ1-2; D gene uncertain. CDR3 length equals 12 residues. The V gene's germline CDR1 is MDHEN and CDR2 SYDVKM. Trimming stripped 6 bases from V and 8 bases from J, with 13 bases between. The CDR3 reads CASSHRVRGYTF. CDR3 coding DNA: TGTGCCAGCAGCCACCGGGTGCGCGGCTACACCTTC.

The chain recombines TRBV19 with TRBJ2-3; D is possibly TRBD2 (5 bases). The germline V gene encodes CDR1 LNHDA and CDR2 SQIVND (reference sequence). With 4 bases removed from V and 3 bases from J, the gap between germline ends came to 20 bases. The CDR3 has 17 amino acids. CDR3 in amino acids: CASSRRGPRHGTDTQYF. CDR3 nucleotides: TGTGCCAGTAGTAGGCGAGGGCCGAGACACGGAACAGATACGCAGTATTTT.

The chain couples TRBV6-5 to TRBJ1-2; tentative D call: TRBD1 (5 bases). V lost 6 bases, J lost 4 bases, and 15 bases lay in between. This CDR3 spans 14 amino acids. CDR1 is MNHEY, CDR2 SVGAGI, per germline. The CDR3 nucleotides are TGTGCCAGCAGGAACTCAGGGATTCTCTATGGCTACACCTTC. It yields the protein CASRNSGILYGYTF.

The V gene is TRBV27, the J gene TRBJ1-4, with D perhaps matching TRBD1 (6 bases). V shed 5 bases and J shed 4 bases, with 14 bases lying between them. The CDR3 totals 15 residues. CDR1 MNHEY and CDR2 SMNVEV come from the germline V gene (reference sequence). In DNA form, the CDR3 reads TGTGCCAGCAGTACTGGACAGCTACTTAATGAAAAACTGTTTTTT. It codes for CASSTGQLLNEKLFF.

This chain connects TRBV30 to TRBJ1-6; 8 bases fit TRBD1. V lost 3 bases and J lost 5; bases outside the gene matches: 6. CDR1 and CDR2 from the germline V gene are GTSNPN and SVGIG (reference sequence). This CDR3 has 15 residues. The CDR3 DNA reads TGTGCCTGGAGCCGGCCGGACAGGGATAATTCACCCCTCCACTTT. The encoded protein is CAWSRPDRDNSPLHF. Together with reference TRBV30 and TRBJ1-6, the CDR3 gives the full variable domain: SQTIHQWPATLVQPVGSPLSLECTVEGTSNPNLYWYRQAAGRGLQLLFYSVGIGQISSEVPQNLSASRPQDRQFILSSKKLLLSDSGFYLCAWSRPDRDNSPLHFGNGTRLTVT.

The genes are TRBV5-3 and TRBJ2-1, with TRBD2 matching over 10 bases. TRBV5-3 is noted as an ORF with a role that remains uncertain. This CDR3 is built from 17 residues. The trim removed 5 bases at V and 8 bases at J, leaving 16 bases unmatched. DNA for the CDR3: TGTGCCAGAAGTTACGAGCCGGGGCTAGCGGGAGCGGATGAGCAGTTCTTC. Translated, it gives CARSYEPGLAGADEQFF.

This clone appeared once. V usage is TRBV30 and J usage is TRBJ2-1, with TRBD2 as a possible D gene (6 bases). Trimming left V 3 bases short and J 1 base short, with 13 bases between. From germline, CDR1 is GTSNPN and CDR2 SVGIG (reference sequence). The CDR3 length is 15 residues. DNA of the CDR3: TGTGCCTGGAGACCGGGAGATAGGTCCTACAATGAGCAGTTCTTC. Its translation is CAWRPGDRSYNEQFF.

The V and J genes are TRBV4-2 and TRBJ2-3, with a tentative D call TRBD2 (6 bases). V shed 2 bases and J shed 6 bases, with 21 bases lying between them. This CDR3 has 17 residues. Germline CDR1 LGHNA, CDR2 YNFKEQ. In DNA form, the CDR3 reads TGTGCCAGCAGCCAAATAGGGACCGGCGGGGATGGGGATACGCAGTATTTT. This encodes CASSQIGTGGDGDTQYF.

V gene TRBV18 combines with J gene TRBJ1-4; weak D call: TRBD1 (6 bases). Looked up from germline, CDR1 is KGHSH and CDR2 is LQKENI. The CDR3 sequence is 17 residues long. Trimming removed 5 bases from V and 0 bases from J, with 16 bases in between. In nucleotides, the CDR3 is TGTGCCAGCTCATCTATGACAGGTTTCACAACTAATGAAAAACTGTTTTTT. Translated, it gives CASSSMTGFTTNEKLFF. The whole variable domain, remainder taken from reference TRBV18 and TRBJ1-4, is NAGVMQNPRHLVRRRGQEARLRCSPMKGHSHVYWYRQLPEEGLKFMVYLQKENIIDESGMPKERFSAEFPKEGPSILRIQQVVRGDSAAYFCASSSMTGFTTNEKLFFGSGTQLSVL.

This clone came up once. The chain employs TRBV29-1 and TRBJ1-2, with D possibly matching TRBD1 (5 bases). The CDR3 contains 14 residues. V dropped 4 bases and J dropped 5 bases, with 17 bases sitting between them. Germline CDR1 reads SQVTM; CDR2 reads ANQGSEA. The CDR3 protein is CSVGESRGKYGYTF. Written as DNA, the CDR3 is TGCAGCGTTGGGGAATCGCGGGGGAAATATGGCTACACCTTC.

The gene calls are TRBV19 and TRBJ2-6; D may be TRBD2 (5 bases). Germline V CDR1 and CDR2: LNHDA, SQIVND (reference sequence). This CDR3 has 17 amino acids. V lost 5 bases to trimming and J lost 0 bases, with 14 bases between them. The CDR3 spells CASSRSSGDSGANVLTF. The CDR3 DNA is TGTGCCAGTAGTCGGTCGAGCGGTGACTCTGGGGCCAACGTCCTGACTTTC.

This rearrangement joins TRBV6-5 to TRBJ1-6; 7 bases map to TRBD1. V lost 6 bases to trimming and J lost 6 bases; unmatched junction nucleotides: 5. Germline V gives CDR1 MNHEY, CDR2 SVGAGI. This CDR3 region has 14 residues. As DNA, the CDR3 is TGTGCCAGCAGGACACAGGGGAGTAATTCACCCCTCCACTTT. Its protein is CASRTQGSNSPLHF.

This clone was counted once. V is TRBV4-2 and J is TRBJ1-1; no definite D call. CDR3 length: 15 amino acids. Trimming took off 0 bases at V and 1 base at J, with 9 bases between the two ends. CDR1 is LGHNA and CDR2 is YNFKEQ in the germline V gene. The CDR3 spells CASSQERLQNTEAFF. In nucleotides, the CDR3 is TGTGCCAGCAGCCAAGAAAGACTGCAGAACACTGAAGCTTTCTTT.

The chain carries TRBV6-6 and TRBJ2-5; TRBD2 might be the D (6 bases). The CDR3 length is 15 residues. V shed 0 bases and J shed 1 base, with 9 bases lying between them. Germline V gene data show CDR1 as MNHNY and CDR2 as SVGAGI (reference sequence). For the CDR3, the DNA is TGTGCCAGCAGTTACTCGACGGGACTCCAAGAGACCCAGTACTTC. It encodes CASSYSTGLQETQYF.